The TCR beta chain described here comes from a study of cytomegalovirus exposure and HLA in healthy donors. General study findings and limits: Per a later analysis, HLA-associated TCR beta chains showed more clonal expansion than other, equally common TCR beta chains.

Notes on this clone: The target antigen is unknown.

PCR employed 60 Vbeta and 13 Jbeta primers. Sequencing used immunoSEQ multiplex PCR; TCRdb keeps in-frame clones, though not all of them. The sample lists about 150,000 clones, about 73% occurring once. The CDR3 is made up of 14 amino acids. The germline V gene has CDR1 SGHTS and CDR2 YDEGEE. V lost 4 bases and J lost 4, with 14 bases in between. Material for sequencing was PBMCs. The chain joins TRBV5-8 to TRBJ1-1; TRBD1 might be the D (6 bases). The clonotype was recovered from a woman aged 40-49 years in good health and CMV-seronegative. Here the CDR3 reads CASSKSTGFTEAFF. The CDR3 region has the DNA TGTGCCAGCAGCAAGAGTACAGGGTTCACTGAAGCTTTCTTT.